One and the same sample provided the 16 T cell receptor beta chains below, sequenced in a study of CD8 T cells in Susac syndrome. Random hexamers primed reverse transcription of about 0.45 to 1 ug RNA. TCRdb reprocessed the immunoSEQ multiplex PCR reads with MiXCR, giving one entry per CDR3 protein. Of about 190,000 distinct CDR3 sequences in the sample, approximately 95% were seen once. Sequencing was done on a sample of CD4+ T cells from PBMCs. These receptors came from a human donor with Susac syndrome.

This clonotype was counted a single time. The chain employs TRBV25-1 and TRBJ2-5, with D perhaps matching TRBD1 (6 bases). Germline lookup yields CDR1 MGHDK and CDR2 SYGVNS. Trimming cost V 6 bases and J 1 base, with 15 bases left between them. CDR3 length equals 15 residues. The CDR3 DNA follows: TGTGCCAGCAGCCCGTTGGGGGCGGGCCAAGAGACCCAGTACTTC. Its translation is CASSPLGAGQETQYF.

This chain joins TRBV5-4 and TRBJ2-1; 11 bases match TRBD2. CDR1 and CDR2 (germline): SGHNT, YYREEE (reference sequence). This CDR3 comprises 15 residues. After removal of 5 bases from V and 4 bases from J, the junction contained 5 bases not matched to a gene. The CDR3 DNA reads as TGTGCCAGCAGGGTCGGGACTAGCGGATACAATGAGCAGTTCTTC. Its translation: CASRVGTSGYNEQFF.

This clonotype was found a few times. The chain uses TRBV7-3 and TRBJ2-1; possible D gene TRBD2, 6 bases. V was shortened by 1 base and J by 0 bases, with 10 bases between the two germline ends. The CDR3 covers 16 residues. Germline loops: CDR1 SGHTA, CDR2 FQGTGA. DNA for the CDR3: TGTGCCAGCAGCTTAATCGGGGGAGGCTCCTACAATGAGCAGTTCTTC. It codes for CASSLIGGGSYNEQFF.

This chain links TRBV30 with TRBJ2-7; possibly TRBD1 for D (8 bases). The germline V gene has CDR1 GTSNPN and CDR2 SVGIG (reference sequence). V shed 7 bases and J shed 2 bases, with 15 bases lying between them. The CDR3 has 13 amino acids. CDR3 sequence: CALNRGGTYEQYF. The CDR3 bases are TGTGCCTTAAACAGGGGGGGAACCTACGAGCAGTACTTC.

V is TRBV11-2 and J is TRBJ2-5; D assignment may be TRBD1 or TRBD2 (5 bases each). This CDR3 has 15 residues. Germline V CDR1 and CDR2: SGHAT, FQNNGV. Trimming took 1 base from V and 1 from J, leaving 10 bases between them. Here the CDR3 DNA reads TGTGCCAGCAGCTTAGGTCAGGGAGCCCAAGAGACCCAGTACTTC. Translated, it gives CASSLGQGAQETQYF.

The gene calls are TRBV12-3 or TRBV12-4 and TRBJ1-2; D perhaps matches TRBD1 (6 bases). This CDR3 has 15 amino acids. V dropped 0 bases and J dropped 4 bases, with 12 bases sitting between them. The CDR3 nucleotides read TGTGCCAGCAGTTTAGCCGGGGGCCCTGGCTATGGCTACACCTTC. Translating gives CASSLAGGPGYGYTF.

This clonotype appeared a single time. This rearrangement joins TRBV24-1 to TRBJ2-5; no definite D call. CDR1 and CDR2 from the germline V gene are KGHDR and SFDVKD. CDR3 length equals 13 residues. V dropped 5 bases and J dropped 7 bases, with 13 bases sitting between them. Here the CDR3 DNA reads TGTGCCACCAGTGCCGACTCTCACGGGACCCAGTACTTC. Residues: CATSADSHGTQYF.

This sequence joins TRBV20-1 and TRBJ2-5; 9 nucleotides match TRBD1. With V trimmed by 0 bases and J by 5 bases, 10 bases remained unmatched. Looked up from germline, CDR1 is DFQATT and CDR2 is SNEGSKA (reference sequence). CDR3 length equals 16 residues. CDR3 region: CSARDPPGTGRETQYF. The DNA of the CDR3 is TGCAGTGCTAGAGATCCTCCGGGGACAGGGAGGGAGACCCAGTACTTC.

This chain links TRBV10-3 with TRBJ2-7; D remains ambiguous. V was shortened by 4 bases and J by 12 bases, with 22 bases between the two germline ends. The CDR3 covers 14 residues. The germline V gene has CDR1 ENHRY and CDR2 SYGVKD. In DNA, the CDR3 is TGTGCCATCAGTGTGACGACCCCCCTGGCTCCCGCGTACTTC. Its protein product is CAISVTTPLAPAYF.

CDR3 protein: CASNQGGDSQPQHF. CDR3 nucleotides: TGTGCCAGCAATCAAGGGGGAGATAGTCAGCCCCAGCATTTT. The chain carries TRBV2 and TRBJ1-5; TRBD1 is a possible D gene (6 bases). This CDR3 has 14 amino acids. Germline assignment: CDR1 SNHLY and CDR2 FYNNEI. Deletions cut 7 bases from V and 6 bases from J, with 16 bases between.

The V and J genes are TRBV29-1 and TRBJ2-5; 7 bases are a match to TRBD2. The CDR3 totals 16 residues. Germline values: CDR1 SQVTM, CDR2 ANQGSEA. V was clipped by 4 bases and J by 7 bases; unmatched bases: 18. The CDR3 region is CSVGAASGIGGGTQYF. The CDR3 coding sequence is TGCAGCGTTGGGGCGGCTAGCGGCATCGGGGGAGGGACCCAGTACTTC.

The genes are TRBV11-2 and TRBJ1-1; D is undetermined. The CDR3 runs to 12 residues. Germline V gene sequence: CDR1 SGHAT, CDR2 FQNNGV. V dropped 2 bases and J dropped 5 bases, with 6 bases sitting between them. The DNA of the CDR3 is TGTGCCAGCAGCTTACGGGCGACTGAAGCTTTCTTT. Translated, it gives CASSLRATEAFF.

This chain joins TRBV29-1 and TRBJ2-3; a weak D match, TRBD2 (5 bases). Germline loops: CDR1 SQVTM, CDR2 ANQGSEA. This CDR3 region has 11 residues. V lost 4 bases and J lost 8, with 10 bases in between. In DNA form, the CDR3 reads TGCAGCGTTGGCCCCGCGGGTACGCAGTATTTT. It is translated as CSVGPAGTQYF.

The chain joins TRBV7-2 to TRBJ1-2; 7 bases are shared with TRBD1. Germline V lookup: CDR1 SGHTA, CDR2 FQGNSA. This CDR3 is 14 amino acids long. Trimming removed 1 base from V and 4 bases from J; junction bases left unmatched: 3. CDR3 in DNA: TGTGCCAGCAGCTTAGGACAGGGTGTCTATGGCTACACCTTC. As protein: CASSLGQGVYGYTF.

V gene TRBV14 combines with J gene TRBJ2-1; 10 nucleotides line up with TRBD1. Germline V gene data show CDR1 as SGHDN and CDR2 as FVKESK. The V and J ends lost 0 bases and 9 bases, in that order; junction bases with no gene match: 5. The CDR3 loop spans 15 amino acids. CDR3: CASSQETGGWGEQFF. CDR3 in DNA: TGTGCCAGCAGCCAAGAGACAGGGGGCTGGGGTGAGCAGTTCTTC. Looking up the rest from reference TRBV14 and TRBJ2-1 gives the full variable domain: EAGVTQFPSHSVIEKGQTVTLRCDPISGHDNLYWYRRVMGKEIKFLLHFVKESKQDESGMPNNRFLAERTGGTYSTLKVQPAELEDSGVYFCASSQETGGWGEQFFGPGTRLTVL.

This CDR3 is CASSVTAGDFSEQYF. The CDR3, as DNA: TGTGCCAGCAGCGTGACGGCAGGGGACTTTTCCGAGCAGTACTTC. V is TRBV5-4 and J is TRBJ2-7; D assignment may be TRBD1 or TRBD2 (6 bases each). Per germline, CDR1 SGHNT and CDR2 YYREEE (reference sequence). The CDR3 runs 15 residues. With 4 bases removed from V and 6 bases from J, the gap between germline ends came to 20 bases. Full variable domain (missing parts from reference TRBV5-4 and TRBJ2-7): ETGVTQSPTHLIKTRGQQVTLRCSSQSGHNTVSWYQQALGQGPQFIFQYYREEENGRGNFPPRFSGLQFPNYSSELNVNALELDDSALYLCASSVTAGDFSEQYFGPGTRLTVT.